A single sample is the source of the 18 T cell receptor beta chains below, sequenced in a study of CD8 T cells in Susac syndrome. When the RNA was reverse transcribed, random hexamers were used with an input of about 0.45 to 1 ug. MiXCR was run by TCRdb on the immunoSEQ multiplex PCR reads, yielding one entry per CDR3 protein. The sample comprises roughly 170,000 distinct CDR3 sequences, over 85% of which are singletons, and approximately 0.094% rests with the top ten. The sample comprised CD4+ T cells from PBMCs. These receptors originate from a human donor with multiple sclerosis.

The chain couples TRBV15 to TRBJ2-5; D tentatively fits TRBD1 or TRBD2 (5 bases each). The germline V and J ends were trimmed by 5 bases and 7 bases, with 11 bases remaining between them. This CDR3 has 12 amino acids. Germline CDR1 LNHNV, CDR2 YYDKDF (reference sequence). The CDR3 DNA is TGTGCCACCAGCGGATCAGGGAGGACCCAGTACTTC. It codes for CATSGSGRTQYF. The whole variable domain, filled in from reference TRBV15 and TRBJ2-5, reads DAMVIQNPRYQVTQFGKPVTLSCSQTLNHNVMYWYQQKSSQAPKLLFHYYDKDFNNEADTPDNFQSRRPNTSFCFLDIRSPGLGDTAMYLCATSGSGRTQYFGPGTRLLVL.

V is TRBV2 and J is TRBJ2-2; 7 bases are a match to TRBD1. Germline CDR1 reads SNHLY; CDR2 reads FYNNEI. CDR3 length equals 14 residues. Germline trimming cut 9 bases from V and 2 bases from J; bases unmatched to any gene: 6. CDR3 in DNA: TGTGCCAGTGCCCGGGACAGCAACACCGGGGAGCTGTTTTTT. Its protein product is CASARDSNTGELFF.

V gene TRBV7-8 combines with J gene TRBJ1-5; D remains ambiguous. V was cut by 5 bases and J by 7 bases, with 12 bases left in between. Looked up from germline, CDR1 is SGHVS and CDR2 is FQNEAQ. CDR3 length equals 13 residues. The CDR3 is CASSINRAQPQHF. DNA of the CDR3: TGTGCCAGCAGCATAAACAGAGCCCAGCCCCAGCATTTT.

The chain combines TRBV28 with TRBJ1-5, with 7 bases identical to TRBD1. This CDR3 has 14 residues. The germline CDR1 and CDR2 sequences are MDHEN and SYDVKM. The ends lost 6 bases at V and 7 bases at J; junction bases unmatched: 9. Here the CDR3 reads CASSPGGSRQPQHF. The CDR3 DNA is TGTGCCAGCAGCCCAGGGGGGTCACGACAGCCCCAGCATTTT.

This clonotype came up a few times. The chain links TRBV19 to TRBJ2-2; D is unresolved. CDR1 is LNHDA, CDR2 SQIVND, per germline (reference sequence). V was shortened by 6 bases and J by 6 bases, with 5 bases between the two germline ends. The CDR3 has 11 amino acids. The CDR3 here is CASRSAGELFF. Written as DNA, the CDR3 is TGTGCCAGTAGGTCGGCCGGGGAGCTGTTTTTT.

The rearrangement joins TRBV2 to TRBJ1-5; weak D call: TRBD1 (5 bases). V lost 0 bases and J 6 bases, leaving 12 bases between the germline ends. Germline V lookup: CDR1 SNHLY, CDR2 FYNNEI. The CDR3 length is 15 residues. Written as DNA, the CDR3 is TGTGCCAGCAGTGAAGCGCGCAGGGAGGGTCAGCCCCAGCATTTT. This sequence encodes CASSEARREGQPQHF.

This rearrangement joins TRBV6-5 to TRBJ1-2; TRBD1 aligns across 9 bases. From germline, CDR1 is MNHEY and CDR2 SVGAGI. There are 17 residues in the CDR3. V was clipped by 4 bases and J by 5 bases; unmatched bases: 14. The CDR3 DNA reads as TGTGCCAGCAGTTCCCCTGGACAGGGGAAGATCGGGTATGGCTACACCTTC. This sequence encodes CASSSPGQGKIGYGYTF.

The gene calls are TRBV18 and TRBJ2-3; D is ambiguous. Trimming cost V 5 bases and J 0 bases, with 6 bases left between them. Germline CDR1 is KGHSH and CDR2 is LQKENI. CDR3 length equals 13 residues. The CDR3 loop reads CASSTVSTDTQYF. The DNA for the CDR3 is TGTGCCAGCTCAACTGTCAGCACAGATACGCAGTATTTT.

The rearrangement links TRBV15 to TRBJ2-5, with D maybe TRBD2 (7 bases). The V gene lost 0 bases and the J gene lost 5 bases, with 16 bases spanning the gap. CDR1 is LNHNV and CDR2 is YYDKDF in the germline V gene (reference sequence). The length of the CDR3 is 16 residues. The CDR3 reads CATSRDYVGGRETQYF. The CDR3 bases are TGTGCCACCAGCAGAGATTATGTCGGGGGGCGGGAGACCCAGTACTTC.

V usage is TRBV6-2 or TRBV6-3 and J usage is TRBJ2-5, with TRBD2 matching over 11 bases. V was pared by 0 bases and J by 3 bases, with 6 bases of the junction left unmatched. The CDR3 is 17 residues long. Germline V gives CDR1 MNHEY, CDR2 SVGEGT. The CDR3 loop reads CASSYSSQLAGEETQYF. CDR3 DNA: TGTGCCAGCAGTTACTCGAGTCAACTAGCGGGAGAAGAGACCCAGTACTTC.

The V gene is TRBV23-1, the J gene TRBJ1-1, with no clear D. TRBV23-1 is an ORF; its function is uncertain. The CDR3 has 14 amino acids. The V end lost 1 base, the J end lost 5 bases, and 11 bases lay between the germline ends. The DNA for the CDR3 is TGCGCCAGCAGTCAATTGTCGGGGAATACTGAAGCTTTCTTT. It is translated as CASSQLSGNTEAFF.

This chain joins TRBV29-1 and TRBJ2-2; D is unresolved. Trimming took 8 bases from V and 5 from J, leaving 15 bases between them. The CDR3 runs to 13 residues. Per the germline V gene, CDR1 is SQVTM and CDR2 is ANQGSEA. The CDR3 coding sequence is TGCAGCAGCAAACAGAGATTAACCGGGGAGCTGTTTTTT. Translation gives CSSKQRLTGELFF.

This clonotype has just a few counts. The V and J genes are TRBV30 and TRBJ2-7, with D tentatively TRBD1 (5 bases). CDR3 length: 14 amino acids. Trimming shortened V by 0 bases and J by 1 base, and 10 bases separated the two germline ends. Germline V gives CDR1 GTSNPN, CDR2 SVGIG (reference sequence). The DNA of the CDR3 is TGTGCCTGGAGTGTACTGACAGAATCCTACGAGCAGTACTTC. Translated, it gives CAWSVLTESYEQYF.

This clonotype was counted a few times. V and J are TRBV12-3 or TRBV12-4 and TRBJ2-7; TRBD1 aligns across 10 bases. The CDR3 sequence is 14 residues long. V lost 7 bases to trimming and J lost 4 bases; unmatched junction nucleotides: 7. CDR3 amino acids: CASIPTGGMYEQYF. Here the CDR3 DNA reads TGTGCCAGCATCCCGACAGGGGGCATGTACGAGCAGTACTTC.

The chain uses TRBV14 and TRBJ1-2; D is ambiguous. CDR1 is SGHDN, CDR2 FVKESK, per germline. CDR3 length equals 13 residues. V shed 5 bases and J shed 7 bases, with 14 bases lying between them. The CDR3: CASSSARYSGYTF. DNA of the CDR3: TGTGCCAGCAGCTCGGCCCGTTACTCTGGCTACACCTTC.

CDR3 coding DNA: TGTGCCAGCAGCGTAGCGGCGGGAGGGCCCCCAGATACGCAGTATTTT. Translated: CASSVAAGGPPDTQYF. The chain is built from TRBV9 and TRBJ2-3; TRBD2 aligns across 9 bases. The CDR3 has 16 residues. Germline-derived CDR1 and CDR2 are SGDLS and YYNGEE. V lost 0 bases and J lost 4; bases outside the gene matches: 6. The full variable domain, its missing parts supplied by reference TRBV9 and TRBJ2-3, is DSGVTQTPKHLITATGQRVTLRCSPRSGDLSVYWYQQSLDQGLQFLIQYYNGEERAKGNILERFSAQQFPDLHSELNLSSLELGDSALYFCASSVAAGGPPDTQYFGPGTRLTVL.

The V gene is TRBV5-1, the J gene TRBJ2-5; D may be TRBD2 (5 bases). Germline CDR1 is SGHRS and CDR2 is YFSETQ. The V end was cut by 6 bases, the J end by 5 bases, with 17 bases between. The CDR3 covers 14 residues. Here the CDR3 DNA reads TGCGCCAGCAACTTACCGGGGTTCGGGGAGACCCAGTACTTC. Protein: CASNLPGFGETQYF.

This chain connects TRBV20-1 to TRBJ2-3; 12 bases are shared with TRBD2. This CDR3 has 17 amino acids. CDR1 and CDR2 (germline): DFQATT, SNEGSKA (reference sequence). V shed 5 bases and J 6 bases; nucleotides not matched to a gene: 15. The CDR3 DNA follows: TGCAGTGCTCCTTCGGGGCGACTAGCGGGAGAAAGGGATACGCAGTATTTT. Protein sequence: CSAPSGRLAGERDTQYF.